A selection of T cell receptor beta chains follows, all from one sample in a study of OX40 agonist ivuxolimab in advanced cancers. Some clones are missing from TCRdb's copy, which holds only in-frame ones; the method was immunoSEQ multiplex PCR. The sample records roughly 80,000 clones, around 86% being singletons. This specimen was CD4+ or CD8+ T cells sorted from blood, taken in a trial of the OX40 agonist ivuxolimab. These receptors came from an adult with an advanced solid tumor such as melanoma, head and neck, liver or kidney cancer. Each CDR3 is given with its conserved first and last residue. Each record gives: clone size, D gene, CDR3 length, J gene, V gene, CDR3 DNA, CDR3 protein. A D gene is named only where the DNA matches it firmly. Not all rows give a size; the values are once, few, many and, for expanded clones, a class.

. | . | 15 | TRBJ2-2 | TRBV5-1 | TGCGCCAGCAGCTTGAAGCAGGGGATGCCCGGGGAGCTGTTTTTT | CASSLKQGMPGELFF
. | TRBD1 | 15 | TRBJ2-7 | TRBV7-2 | TGTGCCAGCAGCTTCGACAGGGGGCGGTCCTACGAGCAGTACTTC | CASSFDRGRSYEQYF
few | . | 13 | TRBJ1-1 | TRBV7-7 | TGTGCCAGCAGCTCTCAACTGAACACTGAAGCTTTCTTT | CASSSQLNTEAFF
. | TRBD2 | 19 | TRBJ2-1 | TRBV5-4 | TGTGCCAGCAGCAACTCCCGGACACAACTAGCGGGGCCCTACAATGAGCAGTTCTTC | CASSNSRTQLAGPYNEQFF
. | . | 12 | TRBJ2-5 | TRBV7-2 | TGTGCCAGCAGCTTAGGGCGGGAGACCCAGTACTTC | CASSLGRETQYF
few | . | 14 | TRBJ2-2 | TRBV6-5 | TGTGCCAGCACCCAGGCCACGACCGGCGGGGAGCTGTTTTTT | CASTQATTGGELFF
. | . | 15 | TRBJ1-4 | TRBV18 | TGTGCCAGCTCATCCCAGGGGAATCTAGGTGAAAAACTGTTTTTT | CASSSQGNLGEKLFF
. | . | 11 | TRBJ2-3 | TRBV10-1 | TGCGCCAGCAGCGACGAAGATACGCAGTATTTT | CASSDEDTQYF
. | TRBD1 | 15 | TRBJ2-1 | TRBV6-6 | TGTGCCAGCTCTCCCGGGACAGGGGGTCGGAATGAGCAGTTCTTC | CASSPGTGGRNEQFF
. | . | 13 | TRBJ2-3 | TRBV6-4 | TGTGCCAGCAGTGCCAAGGGGGTAGATACGCAGTATTTT | CASSAKGVDTQYF
. | TRBD1 | 14 | TRBJ2-1 | TRBV7-2 | TGTGCCAGCAGCATTAGTAGGGGGCGAAGTGAGCAGTTCTTC | CASSISRGRSEQFF
. | TRBD2 | 15 | TRBJ2-7 | TRBV5-4 | TGTGCCAGCAGCCCGGGCGGGAGATCTACCTACGAGCAGTACTTC | CASSPGGRSTYEQYF
. | . | 14 | TRBJ2-7 | TRBV28 | TGTGCCAGCAGTTACGGGAGAGGTATAGGTGGGCAGTACTTC | CASSYGRGIGGQYF
. | . | 15 | TRBJ1-5 | TRBV15 | TGTGCCACCAGCAGAGGTGCGGTACTATATCAGCCCCAGCATTTT | CATSRGAVLYQPQHF
. | . | 12 | TRBJ2-3 | TRBV9 | TGTGCCAGCAGCTCAACCACAGATACGCAGTATTTT | CASSSTTDTQYF
. | . | 14 | TRBJ1-1 | TRBV5-1 | TGCGCCAGCAGCTTCTATCAGGGTAAGACTGAAGCTTTCTTT | CASSFYQGKTEAFF
. | . | 14 | TRBJ2-7 | TRBV28 | TGTGCCAGCAGTTATCGGACTGTCAATTACGAGCAGTACTTC | CASSYRTVNYEQYF
few | . | 14 | TRBJ1-2 | TRBV28 | TGTGCCAGCAGGTCAGGGCGTTCCGTCTATGGCTACACCTTC | CASRSGRSVYGYTF
. | . | 15 | TRBJ1-1 | TRBV6-5 | TGTGCCAGCAAAGGCCGAACCTTTATGAACACTGAAGCTTTCTTT | CASKGRTFMNTEAFF
few | . | 11 | TRBJ1-1 | TRBV20-1 | TGCAGTGCTAAACAGAACACTGAAGCTTTCTTT | CSAKQNTEAFF
. | TRBD1 | 14 | TRBJ1-2 | TRBV7-3 | TGTGCCAGCAGCTTAGGGGACAGGGAATATGGCTACACCTTC | CASSLGDREYGYTF
. | . | 14 | TRBJ1-5 | TRBV5-1 | TGCGCCAGCAGCTCCCAGGGTGGCAATCAGCCCCAGCATTTT | CASSSQGGNQPQHF
. | . | 13 | TRBJ1-2 | TRBV19 | TGTGCCACCACCCCTTATCCCAACTATGGCTACACCTTC | CATTPYPNYGYTF
. | . | 15 | TRBJ2-2 | TRBV27 | TGTGCCAGCAGGGATAGTCCAATAGCCACCGGGGAGCTGTTTTTT | CASRDSPIATGELFF
. | TRBD1 | 16 | TRBJ1-1 | TRBV5-1 | TGCGCCAGCAGCTTGGGGGCGCAAGGGACAGGGGGCAAAGCTTTCTTT | CASSLGAQGTGGKAFF
. | . | 16 | TRBJ2-1 | TRBV5-4 | TGTGCCAGCAGCTTGGGGACAGCCAGCTCCTACAATGAGCAGTTCTTC | CASSLGTASSYNEQFF
. | . | 12 | TRBJ1-1 | TRBV30 | TGTGCCTGGAGCCGACGGGGGAGCGAAGCTTTCTTT | CAWSRRGSEAFF
. | . | 13 | TRBJ2-4 | TRBV27 | TGTGCCAGCAGTTCAGGCGGGGTTTACATTCAGTACTTC | CASSSGGVYIQYF
. | TRBD1 | 15 | TRBJ1-1 | TRBV5-4 | TGTGCCAGCAGCCCTTCGACAGGGGCGTTTAGTGGAGCTTTCTTT | CASSPSTGAFSGAFF
. | . | 14 | TRBJ1-2 | TRBV11-2 | TGTGCCAGCAGCTTAATCAGAGCTAACTATGGCTACACCTTC | CASSLIRANYGYTF
. | TRBD1 | 13 | TRBJ2-1 | TRBV27 | TGTGCCAGCAGACCCGACAGGGGCAATGAGCAGTTCTTC | CASRPDRGNEQFF
. | . | 15 | TRBJ1-2 | TRBV28 | TGTGCCAGCAGCTCCTTAGGAAAAGGGCACTATGGCTACACCTTC | CASSSLGKGHYGYTF
. | . | 15 | TRBJ1-4 | TRBV28 | TGTGCCAGCAGTTTATCGACAGCCCTTAATGAAAAACTGTTTTTT | CASSLSTALNEKLFF
. | . | 15 | TRBJ1-6 | TRBV6-5 | TGTGCCAGCCTCCCGAGAGTGGCCTATAATTCACCCCTCCACTTT | CASLPRVAYNSPLHF
. | TRBD2 | 17 | TRBJ2-5 | TRBV7-9 | TGTGCCAGCAGCTTAGGAGGGGCCCGGGGGGTTAAGAGCGGCCAGTACTTC | CASSLGGARGVKSGQYF
once | . | 15 | TRBJ1-5 | TRBV27 | TGTGCCAGCAGTTTACGAGGGGTCCGCAATCAGCCCCAGCATTTT | CASSLRGVRNQPQHF
. | TRBD1 | 15 | TRBJ1-5 | TRBV28 | TGTGCCAGCAGTAAAAGAGGGACAGTATATCAGCCCCAGCATTTT | CASSKRGTVYQPQHF
. | TRBD1 | 14 | TRBJ1-2 | TRBV25-1 | TGTGCCAGCAGCCGACAGGGGGGCGGCTATGGCTACACCTTC | CASSRQGGGYGYTF
. | . | 11 | TRBJ1-2 | TRBV7-9 | TGTGCCAGCAGCTCGACCTTAGGCTACACCTTC | CASSSTLGYTF
. | . | 12 | TRBJ1-2 | TRBV30 | TGTGCCTGGGAGGGGGATAACTATGGCTACACCTTC | CAWEGDNYGYTF
. | . | 15 | TRBJ2-5 | TRBV9 | TGTGCCAGCAGCGTCAGGGGAGTTAATCAAGAGACCCAGTACTTC | CASSVRGVNQETQYF
once | . | 14 | TRBJ2-3 | TRBV7-2 | TGTGCCAGCAGCTTAGCCGGGCCGAGCAATACGCAGTATTTT | CASSLAGPSNTQYF
. | . | 14 | TRBJ1-3 | TRBV11-2 | TGTGCCAGCAGCTTAATGGCAGGGGGAAACACCATATATTTT | CASSLMAGGNTIYF
. | TRBD1 | 13 | TRBJ1-2 | TRBV28 | TGTGCCAGCAGTTTAACGTCAGGGGGAGGCTACACCTTC | CASSLTSGGGYTF
. | . | 13 | TRBJ2-7 | TRBV28 | TGTGCCAGCAGTCCGGGGGCGCAAAAAAAGCAGTACTTC | CASSPGAQKKQYF
. | . | 14 | TRBJ2-5 | TRBV7-7 | TGTGCCAGCAGCTTAACCGGTCAAGGGGAGACCCAGTACTTC | CASSLTGQGETQYF
. | TRBD1 | 16 | TRBJ2-7 | TRBV5-1 | TGCGCCAGCAGCGAACCCGGGACAGGGGCCTTCTACGAGCAGTACTTC | CASSEPGTGAFYEQYF
. | . | 14 | TRBJ1-1 | TRBV5-4 | TGTGCCAGCAGCCGGGATCGGGGCCGACTCGAGGCTTTCTTT | CASSRDRGRLEAFF
. | . | 14 | TRBJ1-1 | TRBV6-5 | TGTGCCAGCAGTGAAAGCGGGAGACAGACTGAAGCTTTCTTT | CASSESGRQTEAFF
. | . | 14 | TRBJ2-5 | TRBV11-3 | TGTGCCAGCAGCCCAGCGCCCTACCAAGAGACCCAGTACTTC | CASSPAPYQETQYF
once | . | 15 | TRBJ2-3 | TRBV2 | TGTGCCAGCAGCTGGTCAGTGGGGAGTCCAGATACGCAGTATTTT | CASSWSVGSPDTQYF
. | . | 16 | TRBJ2-1 | TRBV11-2 | TGTGCCAGCAGCTTTATCAAGGGTTCTGGGTACAATGAGCAGTTCTTC | CASSFIKGSGYNEQFF
. | . | 11 | TRBJ1-2 | TRBV20-1 | TGCAGTGCTAGTTGGCATAGTGGCTACACCTTC | CSASWHSGYTF
. | . | 15 | TRBJ1-1 | TRBV28 | TGTGCCAGCAGTTCACCAGGACTGGGGAACACTGAAGCTTTCTTT | CASSSPGLGNTEAFF